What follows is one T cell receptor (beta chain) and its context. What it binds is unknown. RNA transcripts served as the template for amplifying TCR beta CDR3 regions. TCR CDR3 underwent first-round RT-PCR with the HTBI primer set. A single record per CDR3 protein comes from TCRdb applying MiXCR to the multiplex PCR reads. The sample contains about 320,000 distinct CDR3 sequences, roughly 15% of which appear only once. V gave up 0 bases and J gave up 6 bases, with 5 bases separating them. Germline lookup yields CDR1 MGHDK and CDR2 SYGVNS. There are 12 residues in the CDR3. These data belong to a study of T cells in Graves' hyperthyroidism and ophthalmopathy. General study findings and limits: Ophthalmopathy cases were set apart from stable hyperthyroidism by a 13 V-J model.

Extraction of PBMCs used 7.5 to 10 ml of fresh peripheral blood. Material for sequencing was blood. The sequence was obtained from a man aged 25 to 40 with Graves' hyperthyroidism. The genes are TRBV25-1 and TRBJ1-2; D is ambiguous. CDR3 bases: TGTGCCAGCAGTGAATATGGGGATGGCTACACCTTC. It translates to CASSEYGDGYTF.